This paragraph reports one T cell receptor (beta chain). The antigen this receptor binds is unknown. No much larger clone exists at a distance of one base, and base qualities are not known. At diagnosis, peripheral blood, uninvolved tumor-adjacent lung and tumor were collected and were preserved as a mix of fresh-frozen and FFPE material. For TCR repertoire profiling, blood samples were analyzed as peripheral blood mononuclear cells. The junction shows trimming of 7 bases on V and 0 bases on J, plus 7 bases between the germline ends. The CDR3 sequence holds 13 residues, the cysteine and phenylalanine included. CDR3 DNA is the only sequence kept; it has 39 bases, read in frame from the first base. CDR1 and CDR2 are drawn from the germline V gene: MDHEN, SYDVKM. The immunoSEQ Assay was used to sequence TCR beta CDR3 regions from DNA. The study's processing was this. T cell density was computed as TCR beta template counts normalized to usable DNA estimated by amplifying housekeeping genes. Richness was estimated using the preseqR package, with extrapolation to 400,000 templates for PBMC samples and to 120,000 templates for tissue samples. Clonality was defined by subtracting Pielou's evenness from one. Tissue-enriched TCRs were identified through differential abundance testing performed on productive amino-acid clonotypes, with a minimum total count of 5 and an alpha of 0.1. The Jaccard Index and the Morisita Overlap Index were used to measure how much the repertoires overlapped between compartments. GLIPH grouped TCR beta CDR3s together with public tetramer-defined viral CDR3s, and a viral motif had to include at least three viral sequences and show V-gene enrichment. TCRdb provides this immuneACCESS table in a form limited to in-frame rearrangements. Some clones are lacking; in checked studies, under half of them reflect an unresolved V gene, and why the rest are absent is not known. The DNA was the basis for D and trimming; V, J and clone size are from that table. The sample records around 34,000 clones, around 93% of which are singletons. The ten largest clones take up 7.9% of the sample.

This sample was taken from a study of T cells in localized non-small cell lung cancer (dated by TCRdb to about 2020). For context, the study as a whole: The study examined T cell repertoires in under 300 patients with early-stage NSCLC and compared tumors with uninvolved tumor-adjacent lungs. All 240 or so NSCLC patients in the cohort were treatment-naive and had localized lung tumors that were resected. Of the NSCLC patients, 120 to 150 were male and approximately 110 were female, and the mean age was about 69 years. Results and caveats for the whole study, not just this receptor: Uninvolved tumor-adjacent lung showed the highest T cell clonality, higher than tumor, which suggests more focused antigenic responses in the uninvolved tumor-adjacent lung. A median of approximately 55 of the top 100 tumor clones were detected in paired uninvolved adjacent lung, and approximately 28 of these tumor clones were also found among the top 100 clones of the paired uninvolved adjacent lung. Because multi-region sequencing of the tumors was not done, intratumor heterogeneity could not be ruled out. Longer overall survival was associated with higher blood T cell density, whereas shorter survival was associated with higher adjacent-lung clonality. Since the design was exploratory, TCR variables were selected using unadjusted p-values with no false-discovery rate correction.

This receptor was taken from an older female donor with stage I lung adenocarcinoma. The chain is made from TRBV28 and TRBJ1-3; the D segment cannot be called with confidence. The material was peripheral blood, obtained before any cancer treatment. The CDR3 reads as follows: CASKQTSGNTIYF. The nucleotides read TGTGCCAGCAAACAGACCTCTGGAAACACCATATATTTT.